This passage covers 11 T cell receptor beta chains from one sample sequenced in a study of cytomegalovirus exposure and HLA in healthy donors. 60 Vbeta and 13 Jbeta primers were used in PCR. Only in-frame clones appear in the TCRdb table, and some are missing; sequencing was by immunoSEQ multiplex PCR. The sample includes 150,000 to 200,000 clones, approximately 78% of them seen just once. Sequenced: PBMCs. Receptors originate from a male donor in good health and CMV-seropositive.

V is TRBV30 and J is TRBJ2-5, with D tentatively TRBD2 (6 bases). Germline V gene lookup returns CDR1 GTSNPN and CDR2 SVGIG (reference sequence). This CDR3 has 14 residues. The V end was cut by 5 bases, the J end by 4 bases, with 17 bases between. CDR3 in amino acids: CAWASGDHGETQYF. The CDR3, as DNA: TGTGCCTGGGCATCGGGGGATCACGGAGAGACCCAGTACTTC.

This clone was seen a single time. The V and J genes are TRBV10-3 and TRBJ2-7; D gene uncertain. The CDR3 is 12 amino acids. Trimming shortened V by 0 bases and J by 4 bases, and 4 bases separated the two germline ends. Germline loops: CDR1 ENHRY, CDR2 SYGVKD. CDR3 loop: CAISESPYEQYF. The CDR3 nucleotides read TGTGCCATCAGTGAGTCCCCGTACGAGCAGTACTTC.

The genes are TRBV28 and TRBJ2-2, with D perhaps matching TRBD1 (6 bases). Trimming cost V 3 bases and J 1 base, with 9 bases left between them. From germline, CDR1 is MDHEN and CDR2 SYDVKM. This CDR3 comprises 15 residues. DNA for the CDR3: TGTGCCAGCAGTTTTTGGGACAAGAACACCGGGGAGCTGTTTTTT. Translation: CASSFWDKNTGELFF. Using reference TRBV28 and TRBJ2-2 for the parts outside the CDR3, the full variable domain is DVKVTQSSRYLVKRTGEKVFLECVQDMDHENMFWYRQDPGLGLRLIYFSYDVKMKEKGDIPEGYSVSREKKERFSLILESASTNQTSMYLCASSFWDKNTGELFFGEGSRLTVL.

The chain joins TRBV7-6 to TRBJ1-6; TRBD1 aligns across 9 bases. Germline V gives CDR1 SGHVS, CDR2 FNYEAQ. V lost 4 bases and J lost 8; bases outside the gene matches: 9. This CDR3 comprises 16 residues. The CDR3 DNA is TGTGCCAGCAGCTCCCTTTCTACAGGGGGCGATTCACCCCTCCACTTT. Its translation: CASSSLSTGGDSPLHF. The variable domain in full, with the rest retrieved from reference TRBV7-6 and TRBJ1-6, is GAGVSQSPRYKVTKRGQDVALRCDPISGHVSLYWYRQALGQGPEFLTYFNYEAQQDKSGLPNDRFSAERPEGSISTLTIQRTEQRDSAMYRCASSSLSTGGDSPLHFGNGTRLTVT.

The rearrangement links TRBV7-9 to TRBJ1-1; a weak D match, TRBD1 (6 bases). V lost 8 bases, J lost 0 bases, and 13 bases lay in between. Germline CDR1 reads SEHNR; CDR2 reads FQNEAQ (reference sequence). The CDR3 sequence is 14 residues long. The CDR3 coding sequence is TGTGCCAGCGGCAGGGAGGGGGTGAACACTGAAGCTTTCTTT. It encodes CASGREGVNTEAFF.

This sequence joins TRBV4-1 and TRBJ1-3; no clear D. Germline loops: CDR1 MGHRA, CDR2 YSYEKL. The CDR3 consists of 16 residues. Deletions cut 1 base from V and 5 bases from J, with 15 bases between. The CDR3: CASSQVTVPRRNTIYF. The CDR3 coding sequence is TGCGCCAGCAGCCAAGTCACCGTGCCCAGGAGAAACACCATATATTTT.

This chain uses TRBV2 with TRBJ2-1; the match to TRBD2 covers 11 bases. The CDR3 spans 16 residues. Germline values: CDR1 SNHLY, CDR2 FYNNEI. V trimming: 5 bases; J trimming: 2 bases; junction bases outside the gene matches: 5. The CDR3 protein is CASSPPTSGAYNEQFF. As DNA, the CDR3 is TGTGCCAGCAGTCCACCGACTAGCGGGGCCTACAATGAGCAGTTCTTC.

This clone was counted between two and nine times. The chain joins TRBV5-4 to TRBJ2-2, with TRBD1 as a possible D gene (6 bases). V shed 3 bases and J shed 6 bases, with 12 bases lying between them. This CDR3 is built from 14 residues. Germline CDR1 and CDR2: SGHNT and YYREEE (reference sequence). The DNA for the CDR3 is TGTGCCAGCAGCTGGGGACAATCCCCCGGGGAGCTGTTTTTT. Translated: CASSWGQSPGELFF.

The gene calls are TRBV15 and TRBJ2-5; 10 nucleotides align to TRBD2. The CDR3 has 15 amino acids. Germline trimming cut 3 bases from V and 5 bases from J; bases unmatched to any gene: 6. Per germline, CDR1 LNHNV and CDR2 YYDKDF (reference sequence). As DNA, the CDR3 is TGTGCCACCAGCAGTTTAGCGGGAGGAGGTGAGACCCAGTACTTC. As protein: CATSSLAGGGETQYF.

The J gene is TRBJ2-1, the V gene TRBV10-3; D is perhaps TRBD2 (6 bases). CDR3 length: 13 residues. Trimming removed 6 bases at V and 6 bases at J, with 12 bases between. Germline V CDR1 and CDR2: ENHRY, SYGVKD. The CDR3 nucleotides are TGTGCCATCAGGGGACTCCCCGGCAATGAGCAGTTCTTC. This gives the protein CAIRGLPGNEQFF.

The V and J genes are TRBV5-5 and TRBJ2-1, with TRBD2 matching over 10 bases. Germline CDR1 reads SGHKS; CDR2 reads YYEKEE (reference sequence). CDR3 size: 17 residues. V trimming: 2 bases; J trimming: 7 bases; junction bases outside the gene matches: 12. The CDR3 DNA sequence: TGTGCCAGCAGCTTCGCCGGGACTAGCGTCCGAGGGAATGAGCAGTTCTTC. Translated: CASSFAGTSVRGNEQFF.